This T cell receptor beta chain emerged from a study of cytomegalovirus exposure and HLA in healthy donors. It was with 60 Vbeta and 13 Jbeta primers that the PCR ran. Measured with immunoSEQ multiplex PCR; TCRdb has only the in-frame clones, and not every one. The table lists over 200,000 clones, approximately 70% of them singletons. General study findings and limits: TCR beta chain V- and J-gene trimming was linked, in a later analysis, to a missense variant in DCLRE1C.

As to this clone: Its antigen is unknown.

The TCR sequence derives from a woman in her thirties in good health and CMV-seronegative. Specimen: PBMCs.

CDR3 sequence: CASSVVPGNTEAFF. The CDR3 region has the DNA TGTGCCAGCAGCGTAGTGCCAGGGAACACTGAAGCTTTCTTT. J is TRBJ1-1 and V is TRBV9; D gene unclear. This CDR3 has 14 amino acids. V was shortened by 0 bases and J by 1 base, with 7 bases between the two germline ends. CDR1 and CDR2 (germline): SGDLS, YYNGEE.